The 28 T cell receptor beta chains listed next were all sequenced from one sample in a study of neoadjuvant anti-PD-1 for oral cavity cancer. Time point given: after neoadjuvant nivolumab, at surgical resection. Using immunoSEQ multiplex PCR, the repertoire was profiled, and TCRdb retains in-frame clones only, with some absent. The sample lists more than 13,000 clones; under 75% were seen once. The starting material was PBMCs, obtained after nivolumab (anti-PD-1) treatment. The receptors here all came from a person aged 40 to 85 with oral cavity squamous cell carcinoma.

This clone appeared once. The chain recombines TRBV6-5 with TRBJ1-2; D unresolved. The germline CDR1 and CDR2 sequences are MNHEY and SVGAGI. The CDR3 is 15 residues long. Trimming took off 0 bases at V and 4 bases at J, with 12 bases between the two ends. CDR3 in DNA: TGTGCCAGCAGTTACTCTAGAAGCAGGCCCTATGGCTACACCTTC. Translation gives CASSYSRSRPYGYTF.

This clone has only one observation. This chain uses TRBV28 with TRBJ2-7, with no clear D. Germline V CDR1 and CDR2: MDHEN, SYDVKM. CDR3 length: 12 amino acids. V lost 6 bases and J lost 2, with 8 bases in between. The CDR3 DNA is TGTGCCAGCAGCCTCAGCGCCTACGAGCAGTACTTC. It translates to CASSLSAYEQYF.

The rearrangement links TRBV21-1 to TRBJ1-1; the table gives TRBD1 as D, unverified against the DNA. TRBV21-1 is a pseudogene segment. The CDR3 runs 18 residues. CDR3 coding DNA: TGTGCCAGCAGCGCCCACTCCGGGACACATGGGGTGGACACTGAAGCTTTCTTT. Residues: CASSAHSGTHGVDTEAFF.

This clone has a handful of counts. The chain combines TRBV4-1 with TRBJ1-1; D uncertain. V was cut by 2 bases and J by 0 bases, with 10 bases left in between. CDR1 and CDR2 from the germline V gene are MGHRA and YSYEKL. The CDR3 loop spans 15 amino acids. In DNA form, the CDR3 reads TGCGCCAGCAGCCAAATGACATCACTGAACACTGAAGCTTTCTTT. Translating it yields CASSQMTSLNTEAFF.

The chain couples TRBV6-1 to TRBJ2-1, with TRBD2 matching over 12 bases. V shed 3 bases, J shed 8 bases, and the junction held 5 bases outside the gene matches. The CDR3 has 15 amino acids. The germline V gene has CDR1 MNHNS and CDR2 SASEGT. The CDR3 protein is CASSETSGGSDEQFF. The DNA of the CDR3 is TGTGCCAGCAGTGAGACTAGCGGGGGCTCGGATGAGCAGTTCTTC.

The chain is built from TRBV4-1 and TRBJ2-4; TRBD2 matches 10 bases. V was pared by 3 bases and J by 5 bases, with 7 bases of the junction left unmatched. The CDR3 sequence is 16 residues long. The V gene's germline CDR1 is MGHRA and CDR2 YSYEKL. The CDR3 loop is CASSQLAGDRENIQYF. The CDR3 region has the DNA TGCGCCAGCAGCCAGCTAGCGGGGGACCGGGAAAACATTCAGTACTTC.

V is TRBV7-3 and J is TRBJ1-2; possibly TRBD1 for D (6 bases). Trimming pared 2 bases from V and 8 bases from J, leaving 15 bases between. Germline V gene sequence: CDR1 SGHTA, CDR2 FQGTGA. The CDR3 length is 14 residues. The CDR3 region has the DNA TGTGCCAGCAGCTTAGGCTGGGGGCAAGGAGGCTACACCTTC. It encodes CASSLGWGQGGYTF.

The chain uses TRBV27 and TRBJ1-2, with D hard to call. Germline CDR1 is MNHEY and CDR2 is SMNVEV (reference sequence). V was pared by 4 bases and J by 4 bases, with 10 bases between. This CDR3 region has 13 residues. As DNA, the CDR3 is TGTGCCAGCAGTTCAACTAGTACCTATGGCTACACCTTC. The encoded protein is CASSSTSTYGYTF.

The chain recombines TRBV5-8 with TRBJ1-4, with no clear D. CDR1 and CDR2 from the germline V gene are SGHTS and YDEGEE. The ends were cut back, 2 bases at V and 8 bases at J, with 7 bases in the middle. The CDR3 totals 12 residues. The CDR3: CASSFIREKLFF. CDR3 DNA: TGTGCCAGCAGCTTTATCAGGGAAAAACTGTTTTTT.

The chain links TRBV5-1 to TRBJ2-3, with 8 bases fitting TRBD1. J was trimmed by 4 bases and V by 4 bases; bases with no gene match: 11. Germline V gene data show CDR1 as SGHRS and CDR2 as YFSETQ. The length of the CDR3 is 16 residues. CDR3 in amino acids: CASSLGQGARADTQYF. The CDR3 DNA sequence: TGCGCCAGCAGCCTGGGGCAGGGGGCGCGAGCAGATACGCAGTATTTT.

This clone has a handful of counts. The rearrangement uses TRBV7-9 and TRBJ1-5; possibly TRBD1 for D (6 bases). V dropped 5 bases and J dropped 7 bases, with 15 bases sitting between them. This CDR3 comprises 14 residues. CDR1 is SEHNR and CDR2 is FQNEAQ in the germline V gene (reference sequence). The DNA of the CDR3 is TGTGCCAGCAGCCCACTCACCCAGGGGCAGCCCCAGCATTTT. Protein sequence: CASSPLTQGQPQHF.

The rearrangement links TRBV6-5 to TRBJ1-2; no clear D gene. The CDR3 sequence is 15 residues long. V was cut by 7 bases and J by 1 base, with 16 bases left in between. Germline CDR1 and CDR2: MNHEY and SVGAGI. CDR3 protein: CASTRLARDNYGYTF. DNA for the CDR3: TGTGCCAGCACCCGCCTGGCGAGAGATAACTATGGCTACACCTTC.

This chain connects TRBV7-6 to TRBJ2-1; 14 bases map to TRBD2. Germline CDR1 SGHVS, CDR2 FNYEAQ. This CDR3 comprises 15 residues. V shed 4 bases and J 10 bases; nucleotides not matched to a gene: 6. CDR3 coding DNA: TGTGCCAGCAGCTCGCGACTAGCGGGGGGGCGCGAGCAGTTCTTC. Translation gives CASSSRLAGGREQFF.

This clone turned up a few times. The chain is built from TRBV9 and TRBJ1-1; D is ambiguous. The V gene lost 6 bases and the J gene lost 1 base, with 10 bases spanning the gap. The CDR3 consists of 13 residues. Germline CDR1 SGDLS, CDR2 YYNGEE. The CDR3 reads CASNSVQNTEAFF. The CDR3 DNA follows: TGTGCCAGCAATTCTGTACAGAACACTGAAGCTTTCTTT.

The chain has TRBV7-9 and TRBJ1-1; possible D gene TRBD1, 5 bases. The CDR3 length is 15 residues. Per germline, CDR1 SEHNR and CDR2 FQNEAQ (reference sequence). V was trimmed by 6 bases and J by 0 bases, leaving 14 bases between them. In DNA, the CDR3 is TGTGCCAGCAGACCCCGGGACGGCTTGAACACTGAAGCTTTCTTT. It codes for CASRPRDGLNTEAFF.

The chain is built from TRBV6-1 and TRBJ2-2; D call uncertain. Germline loops: CDR1 MNHNS, CDR2 SASEGT. The CDR3 covers 11 residues. Trimming took 8 bases from V and 8 from J, leaving 9 bases between them. The CDR3 region is CASRHMGELFF. The CDR3, as DNA: TGTGCCAGCCGTCATATGGGGGAGCTGTTTTTT.

This chain joins TRBV4-1 and TRBJ1-2; weak D call: TRBD1 (5 bases). Germline lookup yields CDR1 MGHRA and CDR2 YSYEKL. The CDR3 is made up of 15 amino acids. The ends were cut back, 2 bases at V and 4 bases at J, with 14 bases in the middle. The CDR3 bases are TGCGCCAGCAGCCAAACCGGGACCCCGAGCTATGGCTACACCTTC. Protein sequence: CASSQTGTPSYGYTF.

V gene TRBV7-9 combines with J gene TRBJ2-7, with no clear D. There are 12 residues in the CDR3. The germline V gene has CDR1 SEHNR and CDR2 FQNEAQ (reference sequence). Trimming cost V 2 bases and J 6 bases, with 8 bases left between them. The CDR3 loop reads CASSLTSGEQYF. Here the CDR3 DNA reads TGTGCCAGCAGCTTAACCTCGGGCGAGCAGTACTTC.

This clone was counted only a few times. CDR3 sequence: CASSRGEDQPQHF. CDR3 bases: TGTGCCAGCTCAAGAGGGGAGGATCAGCCCCAGCATTTT. The V and J genes are TRBV18 and TRBJ1-5, with a tentative D call TRBD1 (5 bases). This CDR3 is 13 amino acids long. Between the trimmed V and J ends, which lost 5 bases and 5 bases, there was a span of 10 bases. Germline V lookup: CDR1 KGHSH, CDR2 LQKENI.

V gene TRBV4-1 combines with J gene TRBJ1-2; D is unclear. CDR3 length equals 15 residues. Deletions cut 0 bases from V and 7 bases from J, with 15 bases between. CDR1 and CDR2 from the germline V gene are MGHRA and YSYEKL. For the CDR3, the DNA is TGCGCCAGCAGCCAAGATGAACGATGGAGTGGTGGCTACACCTTC. This gives the protein CASSQDERWSGGYTF.

This chain uses TRBV19 with TRBJ2-7; TRBD2 might be the D (6 bases). The V end was cut by 2 bases, the J end by 2 bases, with 16 bases between. CDR3 length: 16 amino acids. Looked up from germline, CDR1 is LNHDA and CDR2 is SQIVND (reference sequence). This CDR3 reads CASSINARGRPYEQYF. The CDR3 bases are TGTGCCAGTAGTATAAATGCGCGGGGCCGTCCCTACGAGCAGTACTTC.

This sequence joins TRBV11-1 and TRBJ2-1, with 8 bases fitting TRBD1. Germline trimming cut 5 bases from V and 9 bases from J; bases unmatched to any gene: 9. There are 14 residues in the CDR3. The germline V gene has CDR1 SGHAT and CDR2 FQDESV (reference sequence). The CDR3 nucleotides read TGTGCCAGCAGCCCTCGGACAGGGAAAGGTGAGCAGTTCTTC. This codes for CASSPRTGKGEQFF.

This rearrangement joins TRBV27 to TRBJ1-2; the D gene is possibly TRBD1 (6 bases). V was trimmed by 6 bases and J by 4 bases, leaving 12 bases between them. CDR1 and CDR2 (germline): MNHEY, SMNVEV (reference sequence). The CDR3 spans 13 residues. The CDR3 DNA follows: TGTGCCAGCAGGGCGGACAGTCTCTATGGCTACACCTTC. It specifies CASRADSLYGYTF.

The V call is TRBV13, the J call TRBJ2-7; TRBD1 agrees at 10 bases. Germline CDR1 PRHDT, CDR2 FYEKMQ (reference sequence). Trimming removed 6 bases from V and 3 bases from J; junction bases left unmatched: 14. The CDR3 is made up of 17 amino acids. CDR3 loop: CASSPSLDRDRGYEQYF. The CDR3 region has the DNA TGTGCCAGCAGTCCCTCACTCGACAGGGACAGGGGCTACGAGCAGTACTTC.

This chain joins TRBV11-2 and TRBJ2-2, with 9 bases aligning to TRBD2. V shed 4 bases and J 4 bases; nucleotides not matched to a gene: 4. The CDR3 loop spans 15 amino acids. Germline loops: CDR1 SGHAT, CDR2 FQNNGV. DNA of the CDR3: TGTGCCAGCAGCTCACTAGCGGGCGTCACCGGGGAGCTGTTTTTT. Translation: CASSSLAGVTGELFF.

J is TRBJ2-7 and V is TRBV5-6; D unclear. V was pared by 4 bases and J by 0 bases, with 11 bases between. There are 14 residues in the CDR3. Germline V CDR1 and CDR2: SGHDT, YYEEEE. CDR3 DNA: TGTGCCAGCAGCCCAGACATTGCCTCCTACGAGCAGTACTTC. This sequence encodes CASSPDIASYEQYF.

This chain uses TRBV19 with TRBJ2-7; TRBD1 might be the D (6 bases). Germline-derived CDR1 and CDR2 are LNHDA and SQIVND (reference sequence). This CDR3 comprises 14 residues. V lost 4 bases to trimming and J lost 1 base, with 11 bases between them. CDR3 nucleotide sequence: TGTGCCAGTAGTAAAGCAGGGGTGTCCTACGAGCAGTACTTC. Translation gives CASSKAGVSYEQYF.

The CDR3 DNA sequence: TGTGCCAGCAGTGAAGTTGGCAGACTAGCGTACAATGAGCAGTTCTTC. It translates to CASSEVGRLAYNEQFF. The genes are TRBV2 and TRBJ2-1, with 8 bases that match TRBD2. Germline CDR1 is SNHLY and CDR2 is FYNNEI. The CDR3 covers 16 residues. With V trimmed by 1 base and J by 4 bases, 6 bases remained unmatched.